Included here is one TCR beta chain sequence, with context. Its specificity is not known. This sample is part of a study of a mutant IDH1 vaccine in newly diagnosed glioma. Study in general: Following radiotherapy alone, or alongside temozolomide cycles, vaccination was started after an interval of 4-6 weeks. Study-wide results and limits: Pseudoprogression appeared unlinked to shifts in leading peripheral T cell clonotypes. Evidence of vaccine-induced immune responses was documented in approximately 93% of patients.

CDR1 and CDR2 from the germline V gene are ENHRY and SYGVKD. V dropped 2 bases and J dropped 5 bases, with 4 bases sitting between them. CDR3 length: 11 residues. Some clones are missing from TCRdb's copy, which holds only in-frame ones; the method was immunoSEQ multiplex PCR. The profile shows some 20,000 clones, roughly 84% of them singletons. Time point defined: week 47, end of study. Doses of 300 ug of mutant IDH1 20-mer peptide were given with topical imiquimod. In weeks 1, 3, 5, 7, 11, 15, 19 and 23, patients were immunized, eight times in all. Sequencing used PBMCs, obtained from a glioma patient whose treatment included an IDH1 peptide vaccine. The chain is built from TRBV10-3 and TRBJ2-7; D is unclear. The receptor's source is a man aged 35-49 years with glioma. CDR3 nucleotide sequence: TGTGCCATCAGTGAGGACCACGAGCAGTACTTC. Translation: CAISEDHEQYF.